The clone carrying this T cell receptor (beta chain) was seen many times. These data originate in a study of T-cell memory formation after mild COVID-19. The CDR3 is 14 amino acids. V lost 7 bases to trimming and J lost 2 bases; unmatched junction nucleotides: 11. Germline V gives CDR1 SQVTM, CDR2 ANQGSEA. TCRdb independently ran MiXCR on the 5' RACE reads; one entry per CDR3 protein. The repertoire includes 92,000 or so distinct CDR3 sequences, more than 12% of them detected once, and approximately 39% sits in the top ten. The chain joins TRBV29-1 to TRBJ2-7, with 7 bases fitting TRBD1. The receptor's source is a man between 18 and 35 years old who had mild COVID-19 (a few samples of this study predate the infection). Cell type and time point are not known. Sequenced input: PBMCs or a T cell subset sorted from them (not recorded which). CDR3 nucleotides: TGCAGCGCCAAACAGACAGGGTCCCCCTACGAGCAGTACTTC. Its translation is CSAKQTGSPYEQYF.